These 27 T cell receptor beta chains originate from one sample sequenced in a study of Ad26.COV2.S vaccination and SARS-CoV-2 variants. Method: immunoSEQ multiplex PCR; TCRdb's copy keeps in-frame clones and lacks some. The table lists approximately 97,000 clones, roughly 75% of them singletons. The source was peripheral blood, collected after recovery from COVID-19. Every receptor here comes from a human donor who had recovered from COVID-19.

This chain links TRBV30 with TRBJ2-3; TRBD1 or TRBD2 may be the D gene (6 bases each). The CDR3 sequence is 13 residues long. Germline values: CDR1 GTSNPN, CDR2 SVGIG (reference sequence). Trimming stripped 4 bases from V and 3 bases from J, with 11 bases between. The CDR3 DNA is TGTGCCTGGAATCTAGGGGGGACAGATACGCAGTATTTT. It translates to CAWNLGGTDTQYF.

The V and J genes are TRBV7-6 and TRBJ2-5; possibly TRBD1 or TRBD2 for D (5 bases each). The V gene lost 6 bases and the J gene lost 7 bases, with 18 bases spanning the gap. Germline CDR1 is SGHVS and CDR2 is FNYEAQ. There are 14 residues in the CDR3. The CDR3 sequence is CASSGRGDAGTQYF. DNA for the CDR3: TGTGCCAGCAGTGGAAGGGGCGACGCGGGGACCCAGTACTTC.

V is TRBV19 and J is TRBJ1-1; no definite D call. The CDR3 covers 12 residues. The germline CDR1 and CDR2 sequences are LNHDA and SQIVND (reference sequence). Trimming removed 3 bases at V and 6 bases at J, with 8 bases between. The CDR3 coding sequence is TGTGCCAGTAGTATCTCCGGGGCTGAAGCTTTCTTT. This codes for CASSISGAEAFF.

V gene TRBV2 combines with J gene TRBJ2-2, with unresolved D. V lost 7 bases to trimming and J lost 0 bases, with 12 bases between them. There are 15 residues in the CDR3. Germline values: CDR1 SNHLY, CDR2 FYNNEI. CDR3 sequence: CASNMYFANTGELFF. In nucleotides, the CDR3 is TGTGCCAGCAATATGTACTTTGCGAACACCGGGGAGCTGTTTTTT.

In DNA, the CDR3 is TGTGCCAGCAGTGAATTGGGGCTAGGGGATTCACCCCTCCACTTT. This translates into CASSELGLGDSPLHF. The V gene is TRBV6-1, the J gene TRBJ1-6, with a tentative D call TRBD1 (5 bases). This CDR3 has 15 residues. Germline V gene data show CDR1 as MNHNS and CDR2 as SASEGT. Trimming pared 2 bases from V and 8 bases from J, leaving 13 bases between.

The V gene is TRBV5-4, the J gene TRBJ1-2, with TRBD1 as a possible D gene (5 bases). The ends were cut back, 4 bases at V and 4 bases at J, with 17 bases in the middle. CDR3 length: 15 residues. Per the germline V gene, CDR1 is SGHNT and CDR2 is YYREEE (reference sequence). The chain's CDR3 is CASSPRVYQGYGYTF. The CDR3 coding sequence is TGTGCCAGCAGCCCGCGGGTCTACCAGGGCTATGGCTACACCTTC.

This sequence joins TRBV7-2 and TRBJ2-7; D is ambiguous. Per germline, CDR1 SGHTA and CDR2 FQGNSA. V was clipped by 5 bases and J by 1 base, with 3 bases between them. This CDR3 contains 11 residues. In DNA form, the CDR3 reads TGTGCCAGCAGCCTTTCCTACGAGCAGTACTTC. It specifies CASSLSYEQYF.

The chain recombines TRBV5-5 with TRBJ2-5, with D maybe TRBD2 (6 bases). This CDR3 comprises 15 residues. Germline CDR1 reads SGHKS; CDR2 reads YYEKEE (reference sequence). V gave up 4 bases and J gave up 3 bases, with 16 bases separating them. CDR3 coding DNA: TGTGCCAGCAGCCGGACGACTAGGGCAGAAGAGACCCAGTACTTC. The encoded protein is CASSRTTRAEETQYF.

This chain uses TRBV28 with TRBJ2-1; 12 nucleotides agree with TRBD2. Germline V gene lookup returns CDR1 MDHEN and CDR2 SYDVKM. The CDR3 contains 15 residues. J was trimmed by 8 bases and V by 2 bases; bases with no gene match: 4. CDR3 sequence (DNA): TGTGCCAGCAGTTTAGCTAGCGGGGGGGCCTATGAGCAGTTCTTC. This codes for CASSLASGGAYEQFF.

The chain recombines TRBV5-5 with TRBJ2-7; D unclear. CDR3 length: 14 residues. V lost 3 bases, J lost 4 bases, and 14 bases lay in between. CDR1 is SGHKS and CDR2 is YYEKEE in the germline V gene (reference sequence). CDR3 DNA: TGTGCCAGCAGCTCTTTTTTGACTGGGTACGAGCAGTACTTC. Encoded protein: CASSSFLTGYEQYF.

The chain employs TRBV29-1 and TRBJ2-1; D unclear. The CDR3 totals 11 residues. The V gene's germline CDR1 is SQVTM and CDR2 ANQGSEA. The V and J ends lost 6 bases and 7 bases respectively, with 10 bases between them. Here the CDR3 reads CSVHPQNEQFF. The CDR3 DNA is TGCAGCGTCCACCCCCAGAATGAGCAGTTCTTC.

The CDR3 reads CASSPRTEETQYF. The DNA of the CDR3 is TGTGCCAGCTCACCGAGGACAGAAGAGACCCAGTACTTC. The chain carries TRBV18 and TRBJ2-5, with a tentative D call TRBD1 (6 bases). The V gene's germline CDR1 is KGHSH and CDR2 LQKENI. The CDR3 length is 13 residues. V dropped 3 bases and J dropped 3 bases, with 8 bases sitting between them. Full variable domain (missing parts from reference TRBV18 and TRBJ2-5): NAGVMQNPRHLVRRRGQEARLRCSPMKGHSHVYWYRQLPEEGLKFMVYLQKENIIDESGMPKERFSAEFPKEGPSILRIQQVVRGDSAAYFCASSPRTEETQYFGPGTRLLVL.

The CDR3 sequence is CASSLEVTAHNEQFF. The CDR3 bases are TGTGCCAGCAGCTTAGAGGTAACAGCCCACAATGAGCAGTTCTTC. V gene TRBV7-2 combines with J gene TRBJ2-1; D not certain. Germline-derived CDR1 and CDR2 are SGHTA and FQGNSA. Trimming stripped 1 base from V and 5 bases from J, with 12 bases between. The CDR3 totals 15 residues.

The gene calls are TRBV2 and TRBJ1-4; 7 bases fit TRBD1. The V and J ends lost 4 bases and 1 base, in that order; junction bases with no gene match: 3. From germline, CDR1 is SNHLY and CDR2 FYNNEI. This CDR3 has 15 residues. The CDR3 region is CASSVRQGTNEKLFF. In DNA form, the CDR3 reads TGTGCCAGCAGTGTCAGACAGGGAACTAATGAAAAACTGTTTTTT.

The chain joins TRBV4-1 to TRBJ1-5, with unresolved D. The CDR3 spans 16 residues. Germline CDR1 and CDR2: MGHRA and YSYEKL. The V gene lost 2 bases and the J gene lost 7 bases, with 18 bases spanning the gap. CDR3 loop: CASSQRSSQVLQPQHF. The CDR3 bases are TGCGCCAGCAGCCAAAGAAGTTCTCAGGTTCTGCAGCCCCAGCATTTT.

The gene calls are TRBV5-1 and TRBJ2-5; perhaps TRBD2 as D (7 bases). Germline values: CDR1 SGHRS, CDR2 YFSETQ. Trimming shortened V by 4 bases and J by 5 bases, and 30 bases separated the two germline ends. CDR3 length: 19 amino acids. CDR3 sequence (DNA): TGCGCCAGCAGCGTGGGACGCCAGGGGCGGGGGACTCTCCTCGAGACCCAGTACTTC. This gives the protein CASSVGRQGRGTLLETQYF.

The chain carries TRBV4-2 and TRBJ2-5; 9 nucleotides match TRBD1. After removal of 1 base from V and 5 bases from J, the junction contained 8 bases not matched to a gene. CDR1 is LGHNA, CDR2 YNFKEQ, per germline. The CDR3 extends over 16 amino acids. The CDR3 sequence is CASSQGAQGAEETQYF. The CDR3 region has the DNA TGTGCCAGCAGCCAAGGGGCACAGGGGGCAGAGGAGACCCAGTACTTC.

The chain is built from TRBV29-1 and TRBJ1-2, with D perhaps TRBD1 (6 bases). With 2 bases removed from V and 4 bases from J, the gap between germline ends came to 17 bases. CDR1 and CDR2 from the germline V gene are SQVTM and ANQGSEA. CDR3 length: 15 amino acids. The CDR3 region has the DNA TGCAGCGTTGAACTCCCTGGGGCCAGGGGCTATGGCTACACCTTC. It translates to CSVELPGARGYGYTF.

V gene TRBV5-6 combines with J gene TRBJ1-1; D is possibly TRBD1 (5 bases). Germline CDR1 and CDR2: SGHDT and YYEEEE. CDR3 length: 12 residues. V lost 2 bases and J 7 bases, leaving 9 bases between the germline ends. The CDR3 loop is CASSFQGYEAFF. Written as DNA, the CDR3 is TGTGCCAGCAGCTTCCAGGGTTATGAAGCTTTCTTT.

The chain couples TRBV6-6 to TRBJ1-2; 10 bases are shared with TRBD1. With V trimmed by 2 bases and J by 2 bases, 2 bases remained unmatched. CDR1 is MNHNY, CDR2 SVGAGI, per germline (reference sequence). CDR3 length: 15 amino acids. The CDR3 protein is CASSYADRGNYGYTF. The CDR3 DNA reads TGTGCCAGCAGTTACGCGGACAGGGGGAACTATGGCTACACCTTC.

The chain joins TRBV4-1 to TRBJ2-1; D gene ambiguous. Trimming took off 0 bases at V and 4 bases at J, with 1 base between the two ends. The V gene's germline CDR1 is MGHRA and CDR2 YSYEKL. This CDR3 region has 12 residues. The CDR3 spells CASSQEYNEQFF. The CDR3 coding sequence is TGCGCCAGCAGCCAAGAGTACAATGAGCAGTTCTTC.

The chain recombines TRBV9 with TRBJ1-3, with TRBD1 identical over 8 bases. V lost 0 bases, J lost 1 base, and 9 bases stayed unmatched. The CDR3 is 18 residues long. Per the germline V gene, CDR1 is SGDLS and CDR2 is YYNGEE. In nucleotides, the CDR3 is TGTGCCAGCAGCGTAGAATGGGCGGGACAGGTATCTGGAAACACCATATATTTT. Translating it yields CASSVEWAGQVSGNTIYF.

This chain joins TRBV10-2 and TRBJ1-1; D unresolved. The V end lost 2 bases, the J end lost 8 bases, and 6 bases lay between the germline ends. The CDR3 spans 11 residues. Germline V gives CDR1 WSHSY, CDR2 SAAADI. DNA for the CDR3: TGCGCCAGCAGTGAGGGAGGAGAAGCTTTCTTT. Translated: CASSEGGEAFF.

The genes are TRBV2 and TRBJ1-1; TRBD1 matches 7 bases. The CDR3 has 14 amino acids. J lost 0 bases, V lost 5 bases, and 3 bases had no gene match. Germline values: CDR1 SNHLY, CDR2 FYNNEI. In nucleotides, the CDR3 is TGTGCCAGCAGTCGACAGGGCCTGAACACTGAAGCTTTCTTT. This translates into CASSRQGLNTEAFF.

The rearrangement joins TRBV5-1 to TRBJ1-4, with 8 positions matching TRBD1. The trim removed 9 bases at V and 6 bases at J, leaving 16 bases unmatched. The CDR3 totals 16 residues. Per the germline V gene, CDR1 is SGHRS and CDR2 is YFSETQ. CDR3 loop: CATRAHVGQGDEKLFF. The CDR3 DNA is TGCGCCACCAGAGCTCATGTCGGACAGGGAGATGAAAAACTGTTTTTT.

The rearrangement uses TRBV30 and TRBJ2-7, with 8 bases identical to TRBD1. This CDR3 is built from 15 residues. V lost 0 bases, J lost 3 bases, and 7 bases stayed unmatched. Germline V CDR1 and CDR2: GTSNPN, SVGIG (reference sequence). The CDR3 region has the DNA TGTGCCTGGAGTGTACTAGGGACAGGATACTACGAGCAGTACTTC. It specifies CAWSVLGTGYYEQYF.

This chain uses TRBV19 with TRBJ1-2; D gene unclear. The length of the CDR3 is 14 residues. Germline V gives CDR1 LNHDA, CDR2 SQIVND (reference sequence). Trimming pared 3 bases from V and 4 bases from J, leaving 12 bases between. Here the CDR3 DNA reads TGTGCCAGTAGTATCTCGGCCGGCGGCTATGGCTACACCTTC. It specifies CASSISAGGYGYTF.